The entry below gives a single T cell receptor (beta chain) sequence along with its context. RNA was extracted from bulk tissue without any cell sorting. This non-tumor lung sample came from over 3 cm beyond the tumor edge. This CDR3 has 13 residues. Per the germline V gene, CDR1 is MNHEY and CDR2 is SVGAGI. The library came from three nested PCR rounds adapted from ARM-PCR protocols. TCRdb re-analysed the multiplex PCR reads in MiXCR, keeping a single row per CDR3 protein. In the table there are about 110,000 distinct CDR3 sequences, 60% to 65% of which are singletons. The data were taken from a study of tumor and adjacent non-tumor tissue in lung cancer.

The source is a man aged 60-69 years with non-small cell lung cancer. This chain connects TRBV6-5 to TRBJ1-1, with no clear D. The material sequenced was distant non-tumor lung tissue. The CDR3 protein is CASCPTENTEAFF. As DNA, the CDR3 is TGTGCAAGCTGTCCCACAGAAAACACTGAAGCTTTCTTT.